This T cell receptor beta chain was profiled in a study of blood T cells in healthy people across ages. Study results and caveats: With age, beta diversity per million T cells declined roughly linearly, significantly by 30 to 40.

This clonotype was counted ten times or more. Its antigen is currently unknown. Through a sample-barcoded 5' primer and a J-beta primer mix, a second PCR was run for about 7 to 12 cycles. MiXCR, applied by TCRdb to the 5' RACE reads, yields one record per CDR3 protein. The sample carries some 1.7 million distinct CDR3 sequences, about 30% recorded once. In terms of origin and age, donors were healthy Caucasian individuals from Russia aged roughly 6 to 90. Per sample, extraction of total RNA gave at least 5 micrograms in every case. The specimen was blood. The clonotype comes from a woman under 40 in good health.

CDR3 loop: CASSLGHRTDTQYF. For the CDR3, the DNA is TGTGCCAGCAGTTTGGGACACCGCACAGATACGCAGTATTTT. V is TRBV12-3 or TRBV12-4 and J is TRBJ2-3; D perhaps matches TRBD1 (6 bases). There are 14 residues in the CDR3. Trimming cost V 3 bases and J 1 base, with 8 bases left between them.